The clone carrying this T cell receptor beta chain was counted only a few times. In TCRdb, the RT-PCR reads were re-called with MiXCR into one record per CDR3 protein. The sample carries hundreds of thousands of distinct CDR3 sequences, over 12% recorded once. V was clipped by 2 bases and J by 7 bases, with 12 bases between them. The germline CDR1 and CDR2 sequences are SGHTA and FQGTGA. The CDR3 has 15 amino acids. The data are from a study of patients and donors after allogeneic stem cell transplantation. The specimen was blood, either unsorted or a sorted T cell fraction (not recorded which). The rearrangement links TRBV7-3 to TRBJ2-6; tentative D call: TRBD1 (6 bases). The sequence was obtained from a human donor who was either an allogeneic HSCT recipient or a stem cell or donor lymphocyte infusion donor (not recorded which). It is not recorded whose cells these are; they may come from a transplant donor. The CDR3 DNA is TGTGCCAGCAGCTTATACAGGGTCGGCGCCAACGTCCTGACTTTC. This translates into CASSLYRVGANVLTF. Supplemented by reference TRBV7-3 and TRBJ2-6, the full variable domain reads GAGVSQTPSNKVTEKGKYVELRCDPISGHTALYWYRQSLGQGPEFLIYFQGTGAADDSGLPNDRFFAVRPEGSVSTLKIQRTERGDSAVYLCASSLYRVGANVLTFGAGSRLTVL.